This entry is about one T cell receptor (beta chain). Its antigen remains unidentified. This CDR3 comprises 11 residues. Trimming stripped 2 bases from V and 3 bases from J, with 0 bases between. Germline V lookup: CDR1 SGHDT, CDR2 YYEEEE. Data came from immunoSEQ multiplex PCR; TCRdb stores just in-frame clones and leaves some out. The repertoire includes hundreds of thousands of clones, around 87% of them detected once, and around 3.5% sits in the top ten. This record comes from a study of Ad26.COV2.S vaccination and SARS-CoV-2 variants. About the research overall: Vaccine-arm donor from the placebo-controlled COV1001 Ad26.COV2.S trial.

Points from the study as a whole: Using TCR breadth and depth analyses may have led to underestimated total T cell responses. Ad26.COV2.S recipients had broader spike-specific TCRs (P = 0.0014).

Treatment given: roughly 19 received Ad26.COV2.S at low or high dose, single or two shots; 5 received placebo; per-sample allocation not given. Each sample was drawn 63 days after the first injection (of vaccine or placebo). Whoever gave the sample was an adult aged 18-55 years in Boston. V is TRBV5-6 and J is TRBJ1-3; D is undetermined. The sample in question was peripheral blood, obtained in a trial of Ad26.COV2.S vaccine versus placebo. The clonotype originates from a person aged 18 to 65 who received the Ad26.COV2.S COVID-19 vaccine or a placebo. CDR3 loop: CASSFGNTIYF. The CDR3 DNA follows: TGTGCCAGCAGCTTTGGAAACACCATATATTTT.